This T cell receptor beta chain was observed in a study of OX40 agonist ivuxolimab in advanced cancers. Clones were sequenced by immunoSEQ multiplex PCR, and TCRdb holds only the in-frame ones, with some missing. The sample includes approximately 20,000 clones, around 88% of them seen just once. Trimming left V 2 bases short and J 2 bases short, with 9 bases between. In germline, CDR1 is MNHEY, CDR2 SVGAGI. The CDR3 extends over 14 amino acids. J is TRBJ1-1 and V is TRBV6-5; possible D gene TRBD1, 5 bases. Sample: CD4+ or CD8+ T cells sorted from blood, taken in a trial of the OX40 agonist ivuxolimab. This receptor was taken from an adult with an advanced solid tumor such as melanoma, head and neck, liver or kidney cancer. CDR3 nucleotide sequence: TGTGCCAGCAGTTACAGGGGAACTAACACTGAAGCTTTCTTT. Translating gives CASSYRGTNTEAFF.